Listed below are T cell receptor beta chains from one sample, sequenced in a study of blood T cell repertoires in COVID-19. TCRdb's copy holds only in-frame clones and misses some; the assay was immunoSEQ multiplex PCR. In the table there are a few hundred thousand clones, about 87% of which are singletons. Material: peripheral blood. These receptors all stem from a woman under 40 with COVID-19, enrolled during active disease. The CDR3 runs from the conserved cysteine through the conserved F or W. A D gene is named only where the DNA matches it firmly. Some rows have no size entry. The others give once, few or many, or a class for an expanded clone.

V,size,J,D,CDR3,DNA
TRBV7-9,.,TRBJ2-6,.,CASSHQVTGANVLTF,TGTGCCAGCAGCCATCAGGTGACAGGGGCCAACGTCCTGACTTTC
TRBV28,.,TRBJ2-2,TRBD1,CASSLFSFRDSFTGELFF,TGTGCCAGCAGTTTATTTAGTTTCCGGGACAGCTTCACCGGGGAGCTGTTTTTT
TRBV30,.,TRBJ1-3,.,CAWSSGTSGNTIYF,TGTGCCTGGAGTAGCGGGACCTCTGGAAACACCATATATTTT
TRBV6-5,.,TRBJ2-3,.,CASQGVADTQYF,TGTGCCTCCCAGGGTGTCGCAGATACGCAGTATTTT
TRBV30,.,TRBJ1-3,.,CAWSPDRGDFFTSGNTIYF,TGTGCCTGGAGCCCAGACCGGGGAGACTTTTTCACCTCTGGAAACACCATATATTTT
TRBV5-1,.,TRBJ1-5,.,CASSLEPGGNQPQHF,TGCGCCAGCAGCTTGGAACCCGGGGGCAATCAGCCCCAGCATTTT
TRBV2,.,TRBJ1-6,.,CASSGKQNNSPLHF,TGTGCCAGCAGTGGGAAACAGAATAATTCACCCCTCCACTTT
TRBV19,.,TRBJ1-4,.,CASSIGGVGEKLFF,TGTGCCAGTAGTATAGGGGGGGTCGGGGAAAAACTGTTTTTT
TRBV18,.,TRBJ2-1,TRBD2,CASSPSGGGKYNEQFF,TGTGCCAGCTCACCATCGGGGGGGGGAAAATACAATGAGCAGTTCTTC
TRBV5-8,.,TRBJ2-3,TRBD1,CASSLRQGDGDTQYF,TGTGCCAGCAGCTTGCGTCAGGGGGACGGAGATACGCAGTATTTT
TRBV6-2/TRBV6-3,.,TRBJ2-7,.,CASSLDARRYEQYF,TGTGCCAGCAGCCTGGATGCACGGCGGTACGAGCAGTACTTC
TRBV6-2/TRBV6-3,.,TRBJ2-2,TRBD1,CASSYFGTGTGELFF,TGTGCCAGCAGTTACTTCGGGACAGGGACCGGGGAGCTGTTTTTT
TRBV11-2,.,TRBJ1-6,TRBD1,CASSYGQGRSNSPLHF,TGTGCCAGCAGCTACGGACAGGGCCGTTCCAATTCACCCCTCCACTTT
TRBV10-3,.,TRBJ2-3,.,CAISEGLRMQYF,TGTGCCATCAGTGAGGGACTGCGTATGCAGTATTTT
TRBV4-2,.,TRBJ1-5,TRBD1,CASSHNRGSNQPQHF,TGTGCCAGCAGCCACAACAGGGGAAGCAATCAGCCCCAGCATTTT
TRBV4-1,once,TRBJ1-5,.,CASSQAPGGNQPQHF,TGCGCCAGCAGCCAAGCCCCCGGGGGCAATCAGCCCCAGCATTTT
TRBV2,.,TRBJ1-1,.,CASRIWGGTEAFF,TGTGCCAGCAGAATCTGGGGAGGCACTGAAGCTTTCTTT
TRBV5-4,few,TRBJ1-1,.,CASSLALTRGMNTEAFF,TGTGCCAGCAGCTTGGCCCTCACAAGGGGGATGAACACTGAAGCTTTCTTT
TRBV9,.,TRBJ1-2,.,CASSALGGAIYGYTF,TGTGCCAGCAGCGCGCTCGGGGGGGCTATCTATGGCTACACCTTC
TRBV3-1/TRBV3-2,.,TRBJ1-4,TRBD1,CASSQTGGDGNEKLFF,TGTGCCAGCAGCCAGACAGGGGGCGATGGGAATGAAAAACTGTTTTTT
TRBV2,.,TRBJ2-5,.,CASSVGSGLIQETQYF,TGTGCCAGCAGTGTTGGGTCAGGCCTAATCCAAGAGACCCAGTACTTC
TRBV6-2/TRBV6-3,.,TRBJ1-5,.,CASSYSTFEGDSNQPQHF,TGTGCCAGCAGTTACTCGACCTTTGAAGGGGATAGCAATCAGCCCCAGCATTTT
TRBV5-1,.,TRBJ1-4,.,CASSRDTNEKLFF,TGCGCCAGCAGTCGGGACACGAATGAAAAACTGTTTTTT
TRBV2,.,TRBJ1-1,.,CAGQRGFF,TGTGCCGGACAAAGAGGCTTCTTT
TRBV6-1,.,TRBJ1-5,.,CASSERGIHPQPQHF,TGTGCCAGCAGTGAAAGGGGGATCCACCCTCAGCCCCAGCATTTT
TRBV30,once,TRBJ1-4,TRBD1,CAWSVSGLGDRGTTNEKLFF,TGTGCCTGGAGTGTATCGGGTCTAGGGGACAGGGGGACAACTAATGAAAAACTGTTTTTT
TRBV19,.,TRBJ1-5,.,CASRKGDISNQPQHF,TGTGCCAGTCGAAAGGGGGACATAAGCAATCAGCCCCAGCATTTT
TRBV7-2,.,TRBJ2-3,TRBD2,CASSLQGTSVTDTQYF,TGTGCCAGCAGCCTTCAAGGGACTAGCGTTACAGATACGCAGTATTTT
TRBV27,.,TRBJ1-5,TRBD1,CASSPFSGGNQPQHF,TGTGCCAGCAGTCCCTTCTCAGGGGGGAATCAGCCCCAGCATTTT
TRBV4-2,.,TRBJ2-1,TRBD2,CASSQVSGGGSYNEQFF,TGTGCCAGCAGCCAAGTGTCCGGCGGGGGATCCTACAATGAGCAGTTCTTC